The clone carrying this T cell receptor beta chain came up a few times. Its antigen is currently unknown. Per the germline V gene, CDR1 is MDHEN and CDR2 is SYDVKM. This CDR3 is 14 amino acids long. V lost 2 bases to trimming and J lost 4 bases, with 11 bases between them. The Oncomine TCR Beta short-read assay sequenced DNA from cultured CD4+ T cells. Using its own MiXCR run on the PCR reads, TCRdb lists one record per CDR3 protein. The repertoire holds about 13,000 distinct CDR3 sequences, with 56% as singletons. Specified treatment: approximately nine-day PBMC culture with coronavirus spike peptide pools or control peptides (ViraFEST assay). Having spent 10 days in culture, CD4+ T cells were then isolated by negative selection. This sample was included in a study of vaccination and CD4 T cells after COVID-19. Study-wide findings and caveats: Convalescent patients showed a median about 90% of reactive clones that were seen only post-vaccination.

Source material: CD4+ T cells from blood, cultured in vitro. The gene calls are TRBV28 and TRBJ1-2; D uncertain. This TCR came from a human donor who had recovered from COVID-19. CDR3 residues: CASSLQTRGYGYTF. In DNA form, the CDR3 reads TGTGCCAGCAGTTTACAAACCCGGGGCTATGGCTACACCTTC.